The rows below give T cell receptor beta chains drawn from one sample of a study of T cell clones after liver transplantation. Measured with immunoSEQ multiplex PCR; TCRdb has only the in-frame clones, and not every one. The table shows tens of thousands of clones, with around four fifths occurring only once. The sequences come from CD4+ T cells from blood, collected 46 months after liver transplant. The source of these receptors is a human patient who received a liver transplant. Part of the T cells may come from the graft donor. Both conserved end residues are part of each CDR3. Fields, in order: clone size, D gene, J gene, V gene, CDR3 DNA, CDR3 protein. The D gene is left open where the match is weak. Clone size is given for some rows only: seen once, a few or many times, or a class if the clone is expanded.

-,TRBD2,TRBJ2-1,TRBV20-1,TGCAGTGCTAGCGGGAGGAAGGTTCAGTTCTTC,CSASGRKVQFF
-,TRBD2,TRBJ2-7,TRBV10-1,TGCGCCAGCAGTGAGAGACTAGCGGGAGCCGAGCAGTACTTC,CASSERLAGAEQYF
-,TRBD2,TRBJ2-3,TRBV15,TGTGCCACCAGCAGAGGACCGAAGAGCGGGAGGTTCAGCACAGATACGCAGTATTTT,CATSRGPKSGRFSTDTQYF
-,TRBD2,TRBJ2-2,TRBV4-3,TGCGCCAGCAGCCTCCGGGGGAGCGGGACCAACACCGGGGAGCTGTTTTTT,CASSLRGSGTNTGELFF
few,-,TRBJ2-1,TRBV9,TGTGCCAGCAGCGAAGGACAGACCTACAATGAGCAGTTCTTC,CASSEGQTYNEQFF
few,-,TRBJ2-1,TRBV4-3,TGCGCCAGCAGCCAAGAAAGGATACCGGGTGAGCAGTTCTTC,CASSQERIPGEQFF
-,TRBD1,TRBJ1-2,TRBV6-5,TGTGCCAGCAGTTCGACAGGGGACTATGGCTACACCTTC,CASSSTGDYGYTF
-,-,TRBJ2-2,TRBV28,TGTGCCAGCAGTGTTCCGGGACTTCCAGACGGGGAGCTGTTTTTT,CASSVPGLPDGELFF
-,-,TRBJ2-1,TRBV4-3,TGCGCCAGCAGCCGAACCGGGACGGACTACAATGAGCAGTTCTTC,CASSRTGTDYNEQFF
-,-,TRBJ2-7,TRBV7-9,TGTGCCATCGCTTTGGGCGCAGGTAACGAGCAGTACTTC,CAIALGAGNEQYF
-,TRBD1,TRBJ2-7,TRBV6-1,TGTGCCAGCAGTTCCAGGGGGCGGGAGCAGTACTTC,CASSSRGREQYF
-,-,TRBJ2-2,TRBV18,TGTGCCAGCTCACCAGGGCTCTCCGGCGGGGAGCTGTTTTTT,CASSPGLSGGELFF
-,TRBD1,TRBJ2-7,TRBV14,TGTGCCAGCAGCCAAGTATGGGACAGGGAGATCCACGAGCAGTACTTC,CASSQVWDREIHEQYF
-,-,TRBJ2-6,TRBV9,TGTGCCAGCAGCGTAGGGGGCTCTGGGGCCAACGTCCTGACTTTC,CASSVGGSGANVLTF